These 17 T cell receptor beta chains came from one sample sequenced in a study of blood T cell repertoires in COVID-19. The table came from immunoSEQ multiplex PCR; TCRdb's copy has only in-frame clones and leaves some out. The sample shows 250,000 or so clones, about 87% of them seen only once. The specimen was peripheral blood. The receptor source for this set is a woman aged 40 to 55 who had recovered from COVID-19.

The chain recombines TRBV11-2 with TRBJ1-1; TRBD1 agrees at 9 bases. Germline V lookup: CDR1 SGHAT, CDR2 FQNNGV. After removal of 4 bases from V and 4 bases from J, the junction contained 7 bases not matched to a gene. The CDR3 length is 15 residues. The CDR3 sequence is CASSYRQGGVTEAFF. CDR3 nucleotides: TGTGCCAGCAGCTACAGACAGGGGGGAGTCACTGAAGCTTTCTTT.

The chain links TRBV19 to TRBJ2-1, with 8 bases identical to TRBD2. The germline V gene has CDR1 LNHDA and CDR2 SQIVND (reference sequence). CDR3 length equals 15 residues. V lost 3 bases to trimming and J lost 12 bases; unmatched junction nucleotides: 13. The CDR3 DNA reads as TGTGCCAGTAGTATTAAAGTAAATGGGCTAGCGGGGCAGTTCTTC. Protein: CASSIKVNGLAGQFF.

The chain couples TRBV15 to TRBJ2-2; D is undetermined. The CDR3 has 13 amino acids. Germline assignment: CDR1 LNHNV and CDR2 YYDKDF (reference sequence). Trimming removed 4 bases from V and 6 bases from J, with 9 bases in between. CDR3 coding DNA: TGTGCCACCAGCACAGGATCCCCCGGGGAGCTGTTTTTT. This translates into CATSTGSPGELFF.

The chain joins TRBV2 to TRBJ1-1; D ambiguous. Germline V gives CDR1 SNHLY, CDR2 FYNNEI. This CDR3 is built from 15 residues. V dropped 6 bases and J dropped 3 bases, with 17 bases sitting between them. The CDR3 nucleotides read TGTGCCAGCAGCGAGGGATCCTCTGGGTACACTGAAGCTTTCTTT. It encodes CASSEGSSGYTEAFF. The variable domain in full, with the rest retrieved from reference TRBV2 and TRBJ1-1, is EPEVTQTPSHQVTQMGQEVILRCVPISNHLYFYWYRQILGQKVEFLVSFYNNEISEKSEIFDDQFSVERPDGSNFTLKIRSTKLEDSAMYFCASSEGSSGYTEAFFGQGTRLTVV.

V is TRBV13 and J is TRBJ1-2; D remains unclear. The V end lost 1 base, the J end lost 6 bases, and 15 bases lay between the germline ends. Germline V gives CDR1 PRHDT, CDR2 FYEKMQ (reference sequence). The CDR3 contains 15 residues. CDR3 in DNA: TGTGCCAGCAGCTTAGTCTTGGGAGCCCAGGATGGCTACACCTTC. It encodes CASSLVLGAQDGYTF.

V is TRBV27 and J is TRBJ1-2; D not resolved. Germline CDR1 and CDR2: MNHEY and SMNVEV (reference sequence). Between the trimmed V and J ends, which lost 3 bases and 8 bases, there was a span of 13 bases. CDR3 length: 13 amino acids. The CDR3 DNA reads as TGTGCCAGCAGTTTCGTGGGAGGATACGGCTACACCTTC. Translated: CASSFVGGYGYTF.

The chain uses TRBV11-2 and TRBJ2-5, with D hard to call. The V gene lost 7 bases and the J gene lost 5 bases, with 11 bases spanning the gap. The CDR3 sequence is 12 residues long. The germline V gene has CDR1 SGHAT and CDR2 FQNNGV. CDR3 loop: CASMPWQETQYF. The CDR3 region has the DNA TGTGCCAGCATGCCCTGGCAGGAGACCCAGTACTTC. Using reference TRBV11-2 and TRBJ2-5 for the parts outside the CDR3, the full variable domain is EAGVAQSPRYKIIEKRQSVAFWCNPISGHATLYWYQQILGQGPKLLIQFQNNGVVDDSQLPKDRFSAERLKGVDSTLKIQPAKLEDSAVYLCASMPWQETQYFGPGTRLLVL.

CDR3 sequence reads: CASSIRGILGGETQYF. CDR3 in DNA: TGTGCCAGTAGTATACGGGGGATCCTGGGAGGTGAGACCCAGTACTTC. The rearrangement links TRBV19 to TRBJ2-5; maybe TRBD2 (6 bases). Germline V lookup: CDR1 LNHDA, CDR2 SQIVND (reference sequence). V was trimmed by 2 bases and J by 5 bases, leaving 18 bases between them. The CDR3 consists of 16 residues.

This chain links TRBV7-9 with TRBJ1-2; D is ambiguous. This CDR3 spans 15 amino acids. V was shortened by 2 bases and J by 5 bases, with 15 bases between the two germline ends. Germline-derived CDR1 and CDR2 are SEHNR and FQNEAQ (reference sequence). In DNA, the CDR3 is TGTGCCAGCAGCTTAACATACCCGGGAGCTTATGGCTACACCTTC. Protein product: CASSLTYPGAYGYTF.

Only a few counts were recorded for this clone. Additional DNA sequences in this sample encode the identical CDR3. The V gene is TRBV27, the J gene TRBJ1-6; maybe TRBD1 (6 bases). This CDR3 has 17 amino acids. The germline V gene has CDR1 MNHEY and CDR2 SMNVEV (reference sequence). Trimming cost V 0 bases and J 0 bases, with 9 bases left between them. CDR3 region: CASSLSTGSSYNSPLHF. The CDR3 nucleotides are TGTGCCAGCAGTTTATCGACAGGAAGCTCCTATAATTCACCCCTCCACTTT.

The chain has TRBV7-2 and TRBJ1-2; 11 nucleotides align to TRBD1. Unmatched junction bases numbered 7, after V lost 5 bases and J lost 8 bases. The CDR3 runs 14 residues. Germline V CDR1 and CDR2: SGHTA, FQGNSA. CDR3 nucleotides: TGTGCCAGCAGCACCGGACAGGGGGCGTGGGGCTACACCTTC. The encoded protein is CASSTGQGAWGYTF.

CDR3 region: CASSQEGTGNVGKNIQYF. CDR3 in DNA: TGCGCCAGCAGCCAGGAAGGGACAGGGAATGTCGGCAAAAACATTCAGTACTTC. The rearrangement links TRBV4-3 to TRBJ2-4; TRBD1 agrees at 9 bases. There are 18 residues in the CDR3. Germline loops: CDR1 LGHNA, CDR2 YSLEER. Trimming cost V 3 bases and J 3 bases; bases outside gene matches: 12.

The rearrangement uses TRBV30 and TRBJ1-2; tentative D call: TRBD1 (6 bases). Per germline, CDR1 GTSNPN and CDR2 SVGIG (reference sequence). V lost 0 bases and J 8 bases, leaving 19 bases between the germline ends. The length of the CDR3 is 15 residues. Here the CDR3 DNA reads TGTGCCTGGAGTGTACGGCGCTCGGGGGGCGGCGGCTACACCTTC. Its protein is CAWSVRRSGGGGYTF.

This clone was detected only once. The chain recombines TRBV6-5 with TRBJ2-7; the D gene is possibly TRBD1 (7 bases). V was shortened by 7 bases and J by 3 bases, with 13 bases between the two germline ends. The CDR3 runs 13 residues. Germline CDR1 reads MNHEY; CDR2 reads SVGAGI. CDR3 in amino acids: CASKNRGGYEQYF. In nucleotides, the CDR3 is TGTGCCAGCAAAAACAGGGGAGGCTACGAGCAGTACTTC.

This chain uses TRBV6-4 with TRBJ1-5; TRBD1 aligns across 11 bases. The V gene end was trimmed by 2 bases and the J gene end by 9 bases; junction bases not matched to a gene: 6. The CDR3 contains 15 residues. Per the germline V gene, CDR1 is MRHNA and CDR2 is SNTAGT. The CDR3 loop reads CASSDRGQGARPQHF. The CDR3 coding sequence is TGTGCCAGCAGTGACCGCGGACAGGGGGCCCGGCCCCAGCATTTT.

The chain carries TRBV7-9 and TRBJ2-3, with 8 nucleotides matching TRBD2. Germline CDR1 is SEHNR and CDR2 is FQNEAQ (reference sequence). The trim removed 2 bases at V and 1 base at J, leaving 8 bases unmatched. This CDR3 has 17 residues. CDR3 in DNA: TGTGCCAGCAGCTTAACAGCGGGGGCTTCTGGCACAGATACGCAGTATTTT. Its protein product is CASSLTAGASGTDTQYF.

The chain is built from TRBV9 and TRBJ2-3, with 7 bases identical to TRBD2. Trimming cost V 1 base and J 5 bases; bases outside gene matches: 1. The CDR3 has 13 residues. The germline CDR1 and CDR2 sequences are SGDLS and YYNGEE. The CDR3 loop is CASSVREGDTQYF. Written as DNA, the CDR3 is TGTGCCAGCAGCGTAAGGGAGGGAGATACGCAGTATTTT. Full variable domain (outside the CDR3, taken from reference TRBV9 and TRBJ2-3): DSGVTQTPKHLITATGQRVTLRCSPRSGDLSVYWYQQSLDQGLQFLIQYYNGEERAKGNILERFSAQQFPDLHSELNLSSLELGDSALYFCASSVREGDTQYFGPGTRLTVL.